Each of the 29 T cell receptor beta chains below was sequenced from the same sample in a study of CD4 T cells in relation to SARS-CoV-2 and coronaviruses (dated by TCRdb to about 2021). CD4+ T cells from unexposed donors were collected before the COVID-19 pandemic (2011-2018). Following 10 days of culture, the EasySep CD4+ T cell isolation kit was used to isolate CD4+ T cells. Receptors were amplified or captured by the immunoSEQ multiplex PCR assay. What TCRdb holds here is the immuneACCESS table cut down to in-frame rearrangements. Part of the clones is not present; checked against another copy, under half of the missing clones reflect an unresolved V gene, and the others are unexplained. A total of 9,000 to 13,000 clones appear in this sample, 65% to 75% of them only once. The biggest ten clones account for roughly 18% of the sample. These receptors have no identified antigens. The sequenced sample consisted of CD4+ T cells from PBMCs, cultured in vitro. The receptors originated from a human donor in good health.

Comments on this clone: Being one base from a much bigger clone, this may be a read error. The J gene is TRBJ1-2, the V gene TRBV5-4; D not certain. Per the germline V gene, CDR1 is SGHNT and CDR2 is YYREEE (reference sequence). Trimming pared 2 bases from V and 6 bases from J, leaving 8 bases between. The length of the CDR3 is 12 residues. CDR3 coding DNA: TGTGCCAGCAGCTTAGGCGGGAATGGCTACACCTTC. Translated, it gives CASSLGGNGYTF.

This clone appeared once. The rearrangement links TRBV12-3 or TRBV12-4 to TRBJ2-3, with D uncertain. V was clipped by 7 bases and J by 5 bases, with 10 bases between them. The CDR3 loop spans 12 amino acids. CDR3 loop: CASTTWVDTQYF. The CDR3, as DNA: TGTGCCAGCACCACCTGGGTAGATACGCAGTATTTT.

The CDR3 spells CASSQAGTTGANVLTF. In nucleotides, the CDR3 is TGCGCCAGCAGCCAAGCCGGGACAACTGGGGCCAACGTCCTGACTTTC. The V gene is TRBV4-3, the J gene TRBJ2-6; TRBD1 is a possible D gene (6 bases). The germline V and J ends were trimmed by 1 base and 2 bases, with 9 bases remaining between them. The germline V gene encodes CDR1 LGHNA and CDR2 YSLEER. The CDR3 extends over 16 amino acids.

The chain joins TRBV28 to TRBJ1-5; 8 nucleotides match TRBD1. Trimming removed 7 bases from V and 1 base from J; junction bases left unmatched: 9. This CDR3 has 16 amino acids. CDR1 MDHEN and CDR2 SYDVKM come from the germline V gene. CDR3 residues: CASITGGEGSNQPQHF. The CDR3 nucleotides are TGTGCCAGCATAACAGGGGGAGAGGGAAGCAATCAGCCCCAGCATTTT.

The chain carries TRBV7-2 and TRBJ2-7, with 7 bases that match TRBD1. The ends lost 5 bases at V and 4 bases at J; junction bases unmatched: 14. The CDR3 is 16 amino acids. The germline V gene encodes CDR1 SGHTA and CDR2 FQGNSA. The CDR3 DNA follows: TGTGCCAGCAGCCCCCGCGGTGGGGGACAGCAGTACGAGCAGTACTTC. Translated: CASSPRGGGQQYEQYF.

The V call is TRBV29-1, the J call TRBJ1-1, with 8 positions matching TRBD1. This CDR3 comprises 15 residues. V shed 0 bases and J 11 bases; nucleotides not matched to a gene: 14. Germline CDR1 SQVTM, CDR2 ANQGSEA. In DNA form, the CDR3 reads TGCAGCGTTGAAGACCTCTCCCCGACAGGGGTTTTGGCTTTCTTT. Protein sequence: CSVEDLSPTGVLAFF.

This clone was observed a handful of times. The rearrangement uses TRBV30 and TRBJ2-7, with D possibly TRBD2 on 6 matching bases. The V gene's germline CDR1 is GTSNPN and CDR2 SVGIG (reference sequence). Trimming took 6 bases from V and 2 from J, leaving 29 bases between them. The CDR3 consists of 18 residues. CDR3 residues: CACARRGGGARFPYEQYF. The CDR3, as DNA: TGTGCCTGCGCCAGGAGGGGAGGAGGGGCGCGTTTCCCCTACGAGCAGTACTTC.

The chain carries TRBV25-1 and TRBJ2-6; TRBD1 matches 10 bases. Losses at the gene ends were 3 bases for V and 0 bases for J; bases not matched to a gene: 5. The germline V gene encodes CDR1 MGHDK and CDR2 SYGVNS. CDR3 length: 18 amino acids. CDR3 sequence: CASSDLGQGFSGANVLTF. The CDR3 region has the DNA TGTGCCAGCAGTGATTTGGGACAGGGGTTCTCTGGGGCCAACGTCCTGACTTTC.

V is TRBV7-9 and J is TRBJ1-2; maybe TRBD1 (6 bases). CDR3 length equals 14 residues. Trimming cost V 1 base and J 6 bases, with 12 bases left between them. CDR1 is SEHNR and CDR2 is FQNEAQ in the germline V gene (reference sequence). The CDR3 is CASSLDVRGHGYTF. Here the CDR3 DNA reads TGTGCCAGCAGCTTAGACGTCAGGGGACATGGCTACACCTTC.

The chain is built from TRBV14 and TRBJ2-1; 12 nucleotides align to TRBD2. The CDR3 runs 15 residues. Germline V gives CDR1 SGHDN, CDR2 FVKESK. The V segment lost 5 bases and the J segment 7 bases; nucleotides outside the gene matches: 6. CDR3 protein: CASSGLAGFHNEQFF. The CDR3 DNA is TGTGCCAGCAGCGGACTAGCGGGATTTCATAATGAGCAGTTCTTC.

The chain links TRBV29-1 to TRBJ1-3, with 8 bases lining up with TRBD1. V lost 7 bases to trimming and J lost 2 bases; unmatched junction nucleotides: 4. CDR3 length: 13 residues. The germline V gene has CDR1 SQVTM and CDR2 ANQGSEA. In DNA, the CDR3 is TGCAGCGGCCTACAGGGGGCTGGAAACACCATATATTTT. Translation: CSGLQGAGNTIYF.

V is TRBV5-8 and J is TRBJ2-1, with D possibly being TRBD1 (6 bases). Trimming pared 1 base from V and 15 bases from J, leaving 17 bases between. The CDR3 is 13 amino acids. Germline loops: CDR1 SGHTS, CDR2 YDEGEE. The CDR3 sequence is CASSLPGTRVRFF. The CDR3 nucleotides are TGTGCCAGCAGCTTGCCCGGGACAAGAGTCCGGTTCTTC. Complete variable domain (other parts from reference TRBV5-8 and TRBJ2-1): EAGVTQSPTHLIKTRGQQATLRCSPISGHTSVYWYQQALGLGLQFLLWYDEGEERNRGNFPPRFSGRQFPNYSSELNVNALELEDSALYLCASSLPGTRVRFFGPGTRLTVL.

The rearrangement uses TRBV5-1 and TRBJ1-2, with unresolved D. Trimming removed 0 bases at V and 3 bases at J, with 12 bases between. From germline, CDR1 is SGHRS and CDR2 YFSETQ. The CDR3 sequence is 15 residues long. The chain's CDR3 is CASSLDLGGYYGYTF. The CDR3 DNA is TGCGCCAGCAGCTTGGATCTGGGCGGATACTATGGCTACACCTTC.

The chain couples TRBV18 to TRBJ2-2, with D perhaps TRBD1 (5 bases). Trimming stripped 3 bases from V and 6 bases from J, with 5 bases between. CDR1 is KGHSH, CDR2 LQKENI, per germline. This CDR3 has 12 residues. The CDR3 sequence: CASSPGPGELFF. The CDR3 DNA is TGTGCCAGCTCACCGGGGCCCGGGGAGCTGTTTTTT.

This rearrangement joins TRBV7-2 to TRBJ1-1; D remains unclear. Looked up from germline, CDR1 is SGHTA and CDR2 is FQGNSA. Trimming left V 5 bases short and J 3 bases short, with 10 bases between. The CDR3 has 13 residues. The CDR3 here is CASSHGLHTEAFF. CDR3 coding DNA: TGTGCCAGCAGCCACGGCTTGCACACTGAAGCTTTCTTT.

Regarding this clone: The same CDR3 can be traced to other DNA sequences in this sample. The J gene is TRBJ1-2, the V gene TRBV18; D unresolved. The CDR3 is made up of 14 amino acids. Germline loops: CDR1 KGHSH, CDR2 LQKENI. The V end was cut by 4 bases, the J end by 2 bases, with 11 bases between. CDR3 bases: TGTGCCAGCTCACTACCACTGGAGAACTATGGCTACACCTTC. Translated: CASSLPLENYGYTF.

This chain uses TRBV19 with TRBJ1-2, with a weak D call TRBD1 (6 bases). The V gene's germline CDR1 is LNHDA and CDR2 SQIVND (reference sequence). V lost 5 bases, J lost 2 bases, and 12 bases lay in between. CDR3 size: 14 residues. DNA of the CDR3: TGTGCCAGTAGTCAGCAAACAGGGAACTATGGCTACACCTTC. It is translated as CASSQQTGNYGYTF.

The chain couples TRBV29-1 to TRBJ1-2; 7 bases align to TRBD1. V shed 6 bases, J shed 0 bases, and the junction held 10 bases outside the gene matches. CDR3 length equals 15 residues. Per germline, CDR1 SQVTM and CDR2 ANQGSEA. In DNA, the CDR3 is TGCAGCGTCCCTTTAGGGACAGTCGCTAACTATGGCTACACCTTC. Its protein product is CSVPLGTVANYGYTF.

V usage is TRBV7-2 and J usage is TRBJ1-5; 7 nucleotides line up with TRBD1. Germline assignment: CDR1 SGHTA and CDR2 FQGNSA. V lost 3 bases, J lost 6 bases, and 11 bases stayed unmatched. The CDR3 length is 16 residues. The CDR3 spells CASSFAGVGGGQPQHF. CDR3 in DNA: TGTGCCAGCAGCTTCGCGGGAGTAGGGGGCGGTCAGCCCCAGCATTTT.

The chain uses TRBV6-5 and TRBJ2-7, with D perhaps given as TRBD1 or TRBD2 (7 bases each). In germline, CDR1 is MNHEY, CDR2 SVGAGI. The CDR3 runs 13 residues. The V and J ends lost 7 bases and 5 bases respectively, with 15 bases between them. CDR3 DNA: TGTGCCAGCAACAAACAGGGGACTAACGAGCAGTACTTC. Translating it yields CASNKQGTNEQYF.

J is TRBJ1-6 and V is TRBV30, with unresolved D. The CDR3 contains 16 residues. V was trimmed by 1 base and J by 0 bases, leaving 10 bases between them. Germline V gene sequence: CDR1 GTSNPN, CDR2 SVGIG (reference sequence). CDR3 nucleotide sequence: TGTGCCTGGAGTGCCACTGGGAGCTCCTATAATTCACCCCTCCACTTT. Translation: CAWSATGSSYNSPLHF.

The gene calls are TRBV19 and TRBJ1-2; possibly TRBD1 for D (6 bases). Trimming removed 5 bases from V and 1 base from J, with 23 bases in between. CDR3 size: 18 residues. Per germline, CDR1 LNHDA and CDR2 SQIVND (reference sequence). The CDR3 nucleotides are TGTGCCAGTAGTCCCTTTCTCGCCGGGGACACCCTTAACTATGGCTACACCTTC. Translating gives CASSPFLAGDTLNYGYTF.

The genes are TRBV7-9 and TRBJ2-7; D unclear. This CDR3 has 13 residues. Trimming removed 0 bases from V and 1 base from J, with 4 bases in between. In germline, CDR1 is SEHNR, CDR2 FQNEAQ (reference sequence). Here the CDR3 DNA reads TGTGCCAGCAGCTTAGCGGGGTCCTACGAGCAGTACTTC. It codes for CASSLAGSYEQYF.

This clone was recorded only once. The chain carries TRBV29-1 and TRBJ1-5; 8 nucleotides line up with TRBD1. In germline, CDR1 is SQVTM, CDR2 ANQGSEA. V dropped 6 bases and J dropped 4; count of bases not matched to a gene: 5. The CDR3 sequence is 13 residues long. Written as DNA, the CDR3 is TGCAGCGTCGGCGGACAGGGTAATCAGCCCCAGCATTTT. It specifies CSVGGQGNQPQHF.

V gene TRBV12-5 combines with J gene TRBJ1-3, with D tentatively TRBD1 (5 bases). Trimming took off 0 bases at V and 8 bases at J, with 14 bases between the two ends. Germline values: CDR1 LGHNT, CDR2 FRNRAP. The CDR3 is made up of 15 amino acids. CDR3 bases: TGTGCTAGTGGTTTGGTCCAGGTGACGGGGGACACCATATATTTT. Translating gives CASGLVQVTGDTIYF.

The J gene is TRBJ2-5, the V gene TRBV5-1; possibly TRBD1 for D (5 bases). Trimming left V 4 bases short and J 4 bases short, with 14 bases between. This CDR3 has 14 residues. CDR1 is SGHRS and CDR2 is YFSETQ in the germline V gene. DNA for the CDR3: TGCGCCAGCAGCGATCAGGGATGGGGAGAGACCCAGTACTTC. It encodes CASSDQGWGETQYF. The variable domain in full, completed from reference TRBV5-1 and TRBJ2-5, reads KAGVTQTPRYLIKTRGQQVTLSCSPISGHRSVSWYQQTPGQGLQFLFEYFSETQRNKGNFPGRFSGRQFSNSRSEMNVSTLELGDSALYLCASSDQGWGETQYFGPGTRLLVL.

The rearrangement uses TRBV7-2 and TRBJ2-3; 9 bases are shared with TRBD1. V gave up 4 bases and J gave up 4 bases; unmatched junction bases: 3. The germline V gene has CDR1 SGHTA and CDR2 FQGNSA. This CDR3 has 14 residues. CDR3 sequence: CASSYRQGADTQYF. Written as DNA, the CDR3 is TGTGCCAGCAGCTACAGACAGGGGGCAGATACGCAGTATTTT.

This clone has a handful of counts. J is TRBJ1-2 and V is TRBV7-9, with a possible D match to TRBD1 (6 bases). This CDR3 spans 15 amino acids. From germline, CDR1 is SEHNR and CDR2 FQNEAQ (reference sequence). Trimming took 1 base from V and 5 from J, leaving 14 bases between them. This CDR3 is CASSLGARQGYGYTF. In nucleotides, the CDR3 is TGTGCCAGCAGCTTAGGGGCTCGGCAGGGGTATGGCTACACCTTC.

This chain joins TRBV6-5 and TRBJ2-2; maybe TRBD1 (5 bases). V lost 6 bases and J lost 1, with 9 bases in between. Germline loops: CDR1 MNHEY, CDR2 SVGAGI. The CDR3 totals 14 residues. The CDR3 DNA reads as TGTGCCAGCAGCTTTGACAGGAACACCGGGGAGCTGTTTTTT. Its translation is CASSFDRNTGELFF.